Shown below are 2 T cell receptor beta chains from a single sample sequenced in a study of blood T cell repertoires in COVID-19. Only in-frame clones appear in the TCRdb table, and some are missing; sequencing was by immunoSEQ multiplex PCR. The sample records fewer than 300,000 clones, approximately 82% being singletons. Sequencing was done on a sample of peripheral blood. Receptors originate from a woman between 18 and 30 years old with acute or convalescent COVID-19.

The chain is built from TRBV18 and TRBJ1-6; 10 nucleotides line up with TRBD1. J gave up 8 bases and V 4 bases, and 5 bases lay outside the gene matches. The CDR3 loop spans 15 amino acids. Germline loops: CDR1 KGHSH, CDR2 LQKENI. The CDR3 DNA reads TGTGCCAGCTCACTAACCGGGACAGGGGATTCACCCCTCCACTTT. This encodes CASSLTGTGDSPLHF.

The chain combines TRBV5-4 with TRBJ1-1, with D tentatively TRBD1 (6 bases). With 2 bases removed from V and 6 bases from J, the gap between germline ends came to 8 bases. The CDR3 sequence is 12 residues long. The germline CDR1 and CDR2 sequences are SGHNT and YYREEE (reference sequence). The CDR3 protein is CASSFDRSEAFF. CDR3 in DNA: TGTGCCAGCAGCTTTGACAGGTCTGAAGCTTTCTTT.